These 11 T cell receptor beta chains originate from one sample sequenced in a study of blood T cell repertoires in COVID-19. Measured with immunoSEQ multiplex PCR; TCRdb has only the in-frame clones, and not every one. The data contain about 180,000 clones, about 72% of them singletons. Sequenced: PBMCs or T cells enriched from blood (not recorded which). The receptors stem from a woman aged 45 to 65 who had recovered from COVID-19.

Comment on this clone: Other DNA sequences in this sample translate to the same CDR3. The rearrangement joins TRBV28 to TRBJ2-7; D may be TRBD1 (5 bases). Germline lookup yields CDR1 MDHEN and CDR2 SYDVKM. The CDR3 totals 13 residues. V lost 5 bases, J lost 1 base, and 9 bases lay in between. The chain's CDR3 is CASSPGQSYEQYF. The CDR3 DNA reads as TGTGCCAGCAGTCCAGGGCAATCCTACGAGCAGTACTTC.

The chain uses TRBV6-6 and TRBJ1-5, with 8 bases aligning to TRBD1. V dropped 5 bases and J dropped 0; count of bases not matched to a gene: 3. The CDR3 is 15 residues long. The germline CDR1 and CDR2 sequences are MNHNY and SVGAGI (reference sequence). CDR3 nucleotides: TGTGCCAGCAGTCCAGGACAGGGTAGCAATCAGCCCCAGCATTTT. Translated: CASSPGQGSNQPQHF.

The chain joins TRBV15 to TRBJ1-1; D is ambiguous. The CDR3 covers 15 residues. Germline V gene lookup returns CDR1 LNHNV and CDR2 YYDKDF (reference sequence). V shed 0 bases and J shed 3 bases, with 11 bases lying between them. Here the CDR3 DNA reads TGTGCCACCAGCAGAGATCTAGGAATGTACACTGAAGCTTTCTTT. It is translated as CATSRDLGMYTEAFF.

The chain uses TRBV3-1 (or the pseudogene TRBV3-2) and TRBJ2-7; 10 positions match TRBD2. V lost 1 base to trimming and J lost 0 bases; unmatched junction nucleotides: 3. This CDR3 contains 16 residues. Germline V gene lookup returns CDR1 LGHDT and CDR2 YNNKEL (reference sequence). CDR3 sequence reads: CASSQASGSSSYEQYF. DNA of the CDR3: TGTGCCAGCAGCCAAGCTAGCGGGAGCAGCTCCTACGAGCAGTACTTC.

This rearrangement joins TRBV5-1 to TRBJ1-3; TRBD1 agrees at 8 bases. The CDR3 is 16 residues long. CDR1 is SGHRS and CDR2 is YFSETQ in the germline V gene. With 4 bases clipped from V and 0 bases from J, the junction kept 6 bases outside the gene matches. CDR3 nucleotides: TGCGCCAGCAGCATGGACAGGGCTGGCTCTGGAAACACCATATATTTT. Protein product: CASSMDRAGSGNTIYF.

The J gene is TRBJ2-3, the V gene TRBV5-1, with a weak D call TRBD1 (6 bases). With 3 bases removed from V and 2 bases from J, the gap between germline ends came to 10 bases. Germline CDR1 reads SGHRS; CDR2 reads YFSETQ. The CDR3 runs to 14 residues. CDR3 sequence reads: CASSWTENTDTQYF. The CDR3, as DNA: TGCGCCAGCAGCTGGACAGAAAACACAGATACGCAGTATTTT.

The chain couples TRBV11-2 to TRBJ2-5; 11 bases fit TRBD2. The CDR3 has 15 amino acids. In germline, CDR1 is SGHAT, CDR2 FQNNGV. The junction had 7 bases not matched to a gene; V was cut back by 5 bases and J by 5 bases. CDR3 residues: CASSPLAGVSETQYF. The CDR3 bases are TGTGCCAGCAGCCCACTAGCGGGAGTGAGTGAGACCCAGTACTTC. Filled out from reference TRBV11-2 and TRBJ2-5, the complete variable domain reads EAGVAQSPRYKIIEKRQSVAFWCNPISGHATLYWYQQILGQGPKLLIQFQNNGVVDDSQLPKDRFSAERLKGVDSTLKIQPAKLEDSAVYLCASSPLAGVSETQYFGPGTRLLVL.

The chain joins TRBV5-4 to TRBJ2-3; 9 bases match TRBD1. The CDR3 length is 15 residues. Germline lookup yields CDR1 SGHNT and CDR2 YYREEE (reference sequence). With 5 bases clipped from V and 2 bases from J, the junction kept 6 bases outside the gene matches. CDR3 residues: CASSHRDRVTDTQYF. The CDR3 DNA is TGTGCCAGCAGTCACCGGGACAGGGTCACAGATACGCAGTATTTT.

This sequence joins TRBV3-1 (or the pseudogene TRBV3-2) and TRBJ1-2, with 7 bases matching TRBD1. J lost 7 bases, V lost 1 base, and 12 bases had no gene match. The V gene's germline CDR1 is LGHDT and CDR2 YNNKEL (reference sequence). The CDR3 sequence is 16 residues long. The CDR3 region is CASSQVGGGVLFGYTF. In DNA form, the CDR3 reads TGTGCCAGCAGCCAAGTCGGAGGGGGCGTATTATTTGGCTACACCTTC.

V gene TRBV20-1 combines with J gene TRBJ2-7; D gene ambiguous. CDR3 length equals 11 residues. The ends were cut back, 1 base at V and 3 bases at J, with 4 bases in the middle. The germline gives CDR1 DFQATT, CDR2 SNEGSKA (reference sequence). The DNA of the CDR3 is TGCAGTGCTAGAGCAGTCTACGAGCAGTACTTC. It encodes CSARAVYEQYF.

The chain carries TRBV5-6 and TRBJ2-5, with 8 bases matching TRBD1. V was clipped by 7 bases and J by 0 bases; unmatched bases: 2. Germline V gives CDR1 SGHDT, CDR2 YYEEEE. The CDR3 has 13 amino acids. CDR3 DNA sequence: TGTGCCAGCGTGGGACAGGACCAAGAGACCCAGTACTTC. Protein sequence: CASVGQDQETQYF.